This paragraph reports one T cell receptor beta chain. This record comes from a study of control samples from healthy donors and cancer patients. The repertoire was sequenced with immunoSEQ multiplex PCR; TCRdb's copy has only in-frame clones and lacks some. The table has around 80,000 clones, 80% to 90% seen once. Germline lookup yields CDR1 KGHDR and CDR2 SFDVKD. Trimming took 9 bases from V and 0 from J, leaving 11 bases between them. This CDR3 region has 14 residues. The V and J genes are TRBV24-1 and TRBJ2-1; D remains unclear. Sequenced material: blood. This sequence was found in a man aged 50-59 years in good health. The CDR3 spells CATGPGRSYNEQFF. The CDR3, as DNA: TGTGCCACCGGCCCAGGACGCTCCTACAATGAGCAGTTCTTC.